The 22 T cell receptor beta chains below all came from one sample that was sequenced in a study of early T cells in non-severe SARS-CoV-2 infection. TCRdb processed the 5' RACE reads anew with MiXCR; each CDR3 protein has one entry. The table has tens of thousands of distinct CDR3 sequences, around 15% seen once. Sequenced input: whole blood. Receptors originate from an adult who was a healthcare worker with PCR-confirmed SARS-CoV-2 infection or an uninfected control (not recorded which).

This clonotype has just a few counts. This CDR3 reads CASSRPSGTGGLYF. CDR3 sequence (DNA): TGTGCCAGCAGCCGGCCATCCGGGACAGGGGGCTTATACTTC. The chain carries TRBV7-9 and TRBJ2-7; the match to TRBD1 covers 12 bases. CDR3 length equals 14 residues. The J segment lost 13 bases and the V segment lost 5 bases, leaving 12 bases of the junction unmatched. Germline CDR1 SEHNR, CDR2 FQNEAQ (reference sequence). Combining the CDR3 with reference TRBV7-9 and TRBJ2-7 gives the whole variable domain DTGVSQNPRHKITKRGQNVTFRCDPISEHNRLYWYRQTLGQGPEFLTYFQNEAQLEKSRLLSDRFSAERPKGSFSTLEIQRTEQGDSAMYLCASSRPSGTGGLYFGPGTRLTVT.

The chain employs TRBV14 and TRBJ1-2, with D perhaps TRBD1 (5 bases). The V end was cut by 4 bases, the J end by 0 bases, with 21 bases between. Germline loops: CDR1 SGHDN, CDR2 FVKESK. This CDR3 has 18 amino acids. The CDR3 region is CASSPRWGDLRANYGYTF. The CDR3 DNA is TGTGCCAGCAGCCCTCGGTGGGGGGACCTCCGCGCTAACTATGGCTACACCTTC.

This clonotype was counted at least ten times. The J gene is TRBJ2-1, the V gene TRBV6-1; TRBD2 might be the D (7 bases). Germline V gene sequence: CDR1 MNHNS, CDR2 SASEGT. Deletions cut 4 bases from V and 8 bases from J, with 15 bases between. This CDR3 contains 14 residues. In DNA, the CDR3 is TGTGCCAGCAGTGTCATTCGGGGGGCAGATGAGCAGTTCTTC. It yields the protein CASSVIRGADEQFF.

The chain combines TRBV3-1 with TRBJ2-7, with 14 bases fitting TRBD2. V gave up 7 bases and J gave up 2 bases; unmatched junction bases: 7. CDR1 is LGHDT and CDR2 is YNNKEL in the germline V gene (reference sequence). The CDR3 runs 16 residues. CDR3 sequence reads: CASTPGLAGVAYEQYF. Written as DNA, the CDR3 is TGTGCCAGCACCCCGGGACTAGCGGGAGTTGCCTACGAGCAGTACTTC.

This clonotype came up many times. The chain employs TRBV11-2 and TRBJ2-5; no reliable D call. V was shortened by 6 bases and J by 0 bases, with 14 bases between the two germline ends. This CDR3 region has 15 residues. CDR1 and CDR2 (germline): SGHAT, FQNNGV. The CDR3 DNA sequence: TGTGCCAGCAGTCTTTCGCAAATGTACCAAGAGACCCAGTACTTC. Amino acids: CASSLSQMYQETQYF.

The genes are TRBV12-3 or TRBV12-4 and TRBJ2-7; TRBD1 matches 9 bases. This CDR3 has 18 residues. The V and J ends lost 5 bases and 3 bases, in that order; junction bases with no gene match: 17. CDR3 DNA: TGTGCCAGCAGTCCCCTCTTAGGGACAGGGAGGGGTAACTACGAGCAGTACTTC. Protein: CASSPLLGTGRGNYEQYF.

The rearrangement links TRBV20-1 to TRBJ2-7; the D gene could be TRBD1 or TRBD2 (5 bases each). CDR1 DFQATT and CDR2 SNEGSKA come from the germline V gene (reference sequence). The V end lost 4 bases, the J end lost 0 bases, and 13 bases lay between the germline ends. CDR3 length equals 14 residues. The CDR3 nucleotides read TGCAGTGCTACCCCGGGACGACTCTCCTACGAGCAGTACTTC. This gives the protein CSATPGRLSYEQYF.

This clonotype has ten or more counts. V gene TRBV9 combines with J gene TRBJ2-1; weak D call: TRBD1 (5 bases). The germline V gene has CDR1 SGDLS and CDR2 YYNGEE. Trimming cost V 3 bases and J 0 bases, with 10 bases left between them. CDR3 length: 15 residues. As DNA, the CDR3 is TGTGCCAGCAGCGGACGGACATCCTCCTACAATGAGCAGTTCTTC. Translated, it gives CASSGRTSSYNEQFF. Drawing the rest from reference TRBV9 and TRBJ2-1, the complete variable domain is DSGVTQTPKHLITATGQRVTLRCSPRSGDLSVYWYQQSLDQGLQFLIQYYNGEERAKGNILERFSAQQFPDLHSELNLSSLELGDSALYFCASSGRTSSYNEQFFGPGTRLTVL.

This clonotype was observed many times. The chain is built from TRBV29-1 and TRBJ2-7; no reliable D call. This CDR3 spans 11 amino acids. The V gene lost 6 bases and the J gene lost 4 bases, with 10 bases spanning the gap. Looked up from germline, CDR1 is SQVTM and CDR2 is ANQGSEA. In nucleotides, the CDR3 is TGCAGCGTCGCGGACGGGTACGAGCAGTACTTC. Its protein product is CSVADGYEQYF.

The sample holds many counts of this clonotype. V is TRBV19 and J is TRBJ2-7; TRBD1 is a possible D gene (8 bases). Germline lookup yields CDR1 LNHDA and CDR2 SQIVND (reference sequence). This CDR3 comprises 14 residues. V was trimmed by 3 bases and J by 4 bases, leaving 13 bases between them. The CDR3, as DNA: TGTGCCAGTAGTATCACAGGGGGGGGATACGAGCAGTACTTC. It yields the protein CASSITGGGYEQYF.

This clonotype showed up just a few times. CDR3 amino acids: CASSETSGLLDEQFF. CDR3 DNA: TGCGCCAGCAGTGAGACTTCAGGACTCCTCGATGAGCAGTTCTTC. The genes are TRBV10-1 and TRBJ2-1, with a possible D match to TRBD2 (5 bases). The CDR3 has 15 residues. Trimming stripped 2 bases from V and 8 bases from J, with 16 bases between. Germline CDR1 WNHNN, CDR2 SYGVQD (reference sequence).

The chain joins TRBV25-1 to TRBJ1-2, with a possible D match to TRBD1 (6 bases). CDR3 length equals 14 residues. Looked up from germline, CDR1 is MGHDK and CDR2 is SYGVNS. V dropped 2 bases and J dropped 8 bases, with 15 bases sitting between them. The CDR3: CASSEPGRGEGYTF. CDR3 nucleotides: TGTGCCAGCAGTGAACCTGGCAGGGGAGAGGGCTACACCTTC.

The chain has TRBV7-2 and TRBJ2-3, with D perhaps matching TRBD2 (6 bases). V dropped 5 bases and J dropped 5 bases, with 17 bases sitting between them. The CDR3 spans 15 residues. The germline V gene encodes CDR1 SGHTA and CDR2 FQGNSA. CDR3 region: CASSELVAGGDTQYF. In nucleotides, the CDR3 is TGTGCCAGCAGCGAGTTGGTAGCCGGGGGAGATACGCAGTATTTT.

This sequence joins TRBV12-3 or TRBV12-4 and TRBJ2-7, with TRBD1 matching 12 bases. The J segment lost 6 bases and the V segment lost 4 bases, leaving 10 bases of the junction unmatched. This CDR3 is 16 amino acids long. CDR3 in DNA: TGTGCCAGCAGTTCCTTCGCTAGGGACAGGGGGCGCGAGCAGTACTTC. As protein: CASSSFARDRGREQYF.

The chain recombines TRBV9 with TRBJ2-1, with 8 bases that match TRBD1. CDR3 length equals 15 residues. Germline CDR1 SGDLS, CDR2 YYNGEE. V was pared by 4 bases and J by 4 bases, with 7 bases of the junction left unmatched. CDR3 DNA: TGTGCCAGCAGCCCGCGCGGACAGGGTTACAATGAGCAGTTCTTC. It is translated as CASSPRGQGYNEQFF.

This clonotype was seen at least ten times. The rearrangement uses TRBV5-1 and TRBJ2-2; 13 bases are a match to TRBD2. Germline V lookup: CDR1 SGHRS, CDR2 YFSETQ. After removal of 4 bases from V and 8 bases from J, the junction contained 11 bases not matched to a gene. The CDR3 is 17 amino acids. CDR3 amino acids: CASSMGLAGISRGELFF. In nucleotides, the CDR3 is TGCGCCAGCAGCATGGGACTAGCGGGGATCTCCAGGGGGGAGCTGTTTTTT.

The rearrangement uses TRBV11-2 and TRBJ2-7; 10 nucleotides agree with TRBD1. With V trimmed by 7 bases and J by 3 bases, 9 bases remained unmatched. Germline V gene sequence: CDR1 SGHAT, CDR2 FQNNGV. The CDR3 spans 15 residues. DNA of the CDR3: TGTGCCAGCACTGGTGGGGGACAGGGGATCTACGAGCAGTACTTC. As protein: CASTGGGQGIYEQYF.

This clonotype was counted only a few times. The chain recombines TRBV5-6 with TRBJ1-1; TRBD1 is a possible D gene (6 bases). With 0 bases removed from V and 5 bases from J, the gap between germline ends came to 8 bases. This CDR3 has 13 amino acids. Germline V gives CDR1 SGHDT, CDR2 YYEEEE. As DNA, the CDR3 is TGTGCCAGCAGCTTGGCCACAGGGACTGAAGCTTTCTTT. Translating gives CASSLATGTEAFF.

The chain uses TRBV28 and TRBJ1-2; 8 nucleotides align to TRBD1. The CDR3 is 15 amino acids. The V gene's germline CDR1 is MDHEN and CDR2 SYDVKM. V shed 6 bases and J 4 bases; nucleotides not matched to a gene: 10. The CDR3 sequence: CASSSPGQALYGYTF. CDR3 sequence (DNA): TGTGCCAGCAGCTCGCCGGGACAGGCGCTCTATGGCTACACCTTC.

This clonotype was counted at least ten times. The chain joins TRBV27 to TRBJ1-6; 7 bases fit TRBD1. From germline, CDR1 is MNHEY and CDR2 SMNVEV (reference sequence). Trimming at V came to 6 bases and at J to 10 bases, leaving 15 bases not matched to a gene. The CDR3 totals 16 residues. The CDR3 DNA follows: TGTGCCAGCAGGGGGACAGTTGGGAGCAATTTGTCACCCCTCCACTTT. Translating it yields CASRGTVGSNLSPLHF.

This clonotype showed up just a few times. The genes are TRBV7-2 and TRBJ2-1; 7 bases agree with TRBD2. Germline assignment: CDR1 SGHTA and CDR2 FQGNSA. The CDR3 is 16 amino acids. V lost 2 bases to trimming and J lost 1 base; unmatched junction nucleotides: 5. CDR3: CASSLWGGASYNEQFF. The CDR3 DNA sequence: TGTGCCAGCAGCTTATGGGGGGGAGCGTCCTACAATGAGCAGTTCTTC.

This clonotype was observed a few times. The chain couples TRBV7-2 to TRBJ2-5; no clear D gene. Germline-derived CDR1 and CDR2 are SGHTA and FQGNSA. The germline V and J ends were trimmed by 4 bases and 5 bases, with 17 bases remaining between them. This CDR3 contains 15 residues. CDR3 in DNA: TGTGCCAGCAGCTCGAGACAAGGTGCCGCGGAGACCCAGTACTTC. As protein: CASSSRQGAAETQYF. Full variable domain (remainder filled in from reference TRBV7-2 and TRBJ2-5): GAGVSQSPSNKVTEKGKDVELRCDPISGHTALYWYRQSLGQGLEFLIYFQGNSAPDKSGLPSDRFSAERTGGSVSTLTIQRTQQEDSAVYLCASSSRQGAAETQYFGPGTRLLVL.